This T cell receptor (beta chain) was recovered during a study of Ad26.COV2.S vaccination and SARS-CoV-2 variants. Study summary: A COV1001 Ad26.COV2.S trial-arm participant provided the sample.

Treatment noted: over 15 received Ad26.COV2.S at low or high dose, single or two shots; roughly five received placebo; per-sample allocation not given. Samples were taken on day 63 after the first vaccine or placebo injection. General observations from the study: Researchers cautioned that TCR breadth and depth analyses may have underestimated total T cell responses.

Profiling relied on immunoSEQ multiplex PCR, and the TCRdb table lists in-frame clones only, not all of them. The data contain about 350,000 clones, about 85% of them seen just once; the ten biggest clones take up about 3.5%. V was shortened by 4 bases and J by 0 bases, with 11 bases between the two germline ends. This CDR3 region has 14 residues. Per germline, CDR1 SGDLS and CDR2 YYNGEE. With regard to this clone: What it binds is not known.

The chain has TRBV9 and TRBJ2-7; D unresolved. This TCR was sampled from a person aged 18-65 years who received the Ad26.COV2.S COVID-19 vaccine or a placebo. Source: peripheral blood, taken in a trial of Ad26.COV2.S vaccine versus placebo. CDR3 in amino acids: CASSFTTASYEQYF. Written as DNA, the CDR3 is TGTGCCAGCAGCTTCACCACCGCCTCCTACGAGCAGTACTTC.